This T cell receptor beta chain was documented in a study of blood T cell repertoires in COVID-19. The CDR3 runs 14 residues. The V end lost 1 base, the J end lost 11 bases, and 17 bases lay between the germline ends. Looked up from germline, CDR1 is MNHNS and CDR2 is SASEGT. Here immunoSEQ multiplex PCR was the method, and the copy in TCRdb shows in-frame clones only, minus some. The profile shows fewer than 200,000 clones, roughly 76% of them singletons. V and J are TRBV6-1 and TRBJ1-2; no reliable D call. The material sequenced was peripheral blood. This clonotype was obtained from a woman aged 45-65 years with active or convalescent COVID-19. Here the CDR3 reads CASSEDRSEGVYTF. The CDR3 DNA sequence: TGTGCCAGCAGTGAAGATCGCTCGGAGGGAGTGTACACCTTC.